This T cell receptor (beta chain) was identified during a study of shared clonotypes between healthy human individuals. Study-wide results and caveats: The naive CD4 repertoires of a few donors were compared, and around 5% of clonotypes were shared. Only blood underwent sampling, and tissue repertoires likely differ.

Germline lookup yields CDR1 MNHEY and CDR2 SMNVEV (reference sequence). The V gene lost 8 bases and the J gene lost 2 bases, with 13 bases spanning the gap. There are 15 residues in the CDR3. Sequenced by immunoSEQ multiplex PCR; TCRdb stores in-frame clones only, minus some. The data show roughly 2.2 million clones, roughly 90% seen once. Concerning this clone itself: Its antigen is still unknown.

V is TRBV27 and J is TRBJ2-6, with D possibly TRBD2 on 5 matching bases. Input material: naive CD4+ T cells from PBMCs. As to subset: CD45RA+ positively selected. The sequence came from a young man in good health. Some clones in this sample may be carry-over from other donors' samples. DNA for the CDR3: TGTGCCAGCCGGAATGGGGAGACTGGGGCCAACGTCCTGACTTTC. It encodes CASRNGETGANVLTF.